The 17 T cell receptor beta chains in this list originate from one sample, sequenced in a study of T-cell reconstitution after alpha-beta-depleted transplantation in children. As it was prepared, the TCRbeta library received unique molecular identifiers. TCRdb ran MiXCR on the PCR reads and lists one entry per CDR3 protein. The repertoire includes more than 400,000 distinct CDR3 sequences, approximately 10% of them detected once, and 14% sits in the top ten. This material consisted of PBMCs, mostly from graft donor cells, taken 180 days after TCRalphabeta/CD19-depleted stem cell transplant. These receptors all stem from a female patient between 2 and 15 years old who had a stem cell transplant for aplastic anemia, so the T cells may come from the graft donor.

This clonotype came up a few times. The chain carries TRBV7-2 and TRBJ2-3; 13 bases fit TRBD2. With V trimmed by 5 bases and J by 6 bases, 8 bases remained unmatched. Germline values: CDR1 SGHTA, CDR2 FQGNSA. CDR3 length: 16 amino acids. The CDR3: CASSPGLAGVADTQYF. The CDR3 nucleotides are TGTGCCAGCAGCCCAGGACTAGCGGGAGTTGCGGATACGCAGTATTTT. Looking up the rest from reference TRBV7-2 and TRBJ2-3 gives the full variable domain: GAGVSQSPSNKVTEKGKDVELRCDPISGHTALYWYRQSLGQGLEFLIYFQGNSAPDKSGLPSDRFSAERTGGSVSTLTIQRTQQEDSAVYLCASSPGLAGVADTQYFGPGTRLTVL.

In its sample, this clonotype was seen many times. The J gene is TRBJ1-1, the V gene TRBV29-1, with a possible D match to TRBD1 (5 bases). Trimming cost V 8 bases and J 4 bases, with 20 bases left between them. Germline V gene sequence: CDR1 SQVTM, CDR2 ANQGSEA. The CDR3 runs 14 residues. The CDR3 coding sequence is TGCAGCTCCGGAGAGGCAGGGACGGGCACTGAAGCTTTCTTT. Its protein is CSSGEAGTGTEAFF.

CDR3 bases: TGTGCCAGCAGCCCGGAACAGGGCATTCAGTACTTC. Encoded protein: CASSPEQGIQYF. J is TRBJ2-4 and V is TRBV7-2; tentatively, D is TRBD1 (6 bases). Trimming took off 5 bases at V and 9 bases at J, with 11 bases between the two ends. The CDR3 spans 12 residues. Germline V CDR1 and CDR2: SGHTA, FQGNSA.

This clonotype was seen only a few times. Mismatch with germline at one junction end may stem from a read error. The rearrangement links TRBV20-1 to TRBJ2-1; the D call may be TRBD1 or TRBD2 (6 bases each). Looked up from germline, CDR1 is DFQATT and CDR2 is SNEGSKA (reference sequence). The CDR3 spans 14 residues. For the CDR3, the DNA is TGCAGTGCCTCGAGGGGGGTAGCCTACAGTGAGCAGTTCTTC. This gives the protein CSASRGVAYSEQFF.

Only a few counts were recorded for this clonotype. The V call is TRBV20-1, the J call TRBJ2-5; D may be TRBD2 (6 bases). V lost 1 base and J lost 4, with 10 bases in between. This CDR3 contains 13 residues. Germline assignment: CDR1 DFQATT and CDR2 SNEGSKA (reference sequence). CDR3 sequence: CSARGTGGETQYF. The CDR3 coding sequence is TGCAGTGCTAGAGGTACCGGGGGAGAGACCCAGTACTTC.

This clonotype came up a few times. The CDR3: CASSSPGLLEAFF. DNA of the CDR3: TGTGCCAGCAGTTCCCCGGGCCTACTGGAAGCTTTCTTT. The rearrangement uses TRBV7-9 and TRBJ1-1; no clear D gene. V lost 6 bases and J lost 8, with 16 bases in between. From germline, CDR1 is SEHNR and CDR2 FQNEAQ (reference sequence). This CDR3 comprises 13 residues.

This clonotype was observed a few times. V usage is TRBV20-1 and J usage is TRBJ1-3; D not certain. The CDR3 is 14 residues long. From germline, CDR1 is DFQATT and CDR2 SNEGSKA (reference sequence). With 3 bases removed from V and 4 bases from J, the gap between germline ends came to 13 bases. The CDR3 reads CSASEPAAGNTIYF. The CDR3 DNA sequence: TGCAGTGCTAGCGAGCCGGCTGCGGGAAACACCATATATTTT.

The chain joins TRBV7-9 to TRBJ1-2; unclear D gene. CDR1 and CDR2 from the germline V gene are SEHNR and FQNEAQ (reference sequence). The CDR3 covers 16 residues. V gave up 5 bases and J gave up 0 bases, with 16 bases separating them. The CDR3 nucleotides read TGTGCCAGCAGCCATTCGGACGGAATGGCTAACTATGGCTACACCTTC. Protein: CASSHSDGMANYGYTF.

In its sample, this clonotype was seen many times. The rearrangement uses TRBV7-6 and TRBJ2-1; TRBD2 agrees at 7 bases. In germline, CDR1 is SGHVS, CDR2 FNYEAQ. The length of the CDR3 is 17 residues. V gave up 5 bases and J gave up 0 bases; unmatched junction bases: 10. The CDR3 here is CASSPTLAPSSYNEQFF. The CDR3 coding sequence is TGTGCCAGCAGCCCCACACTAGCGCCGAGCTCCTACAATGAGCAGTTCTTC.

This clonotype was recorded a few times. The chain recombines TRBV6-1 with TRBJ2-3; 8 positions agree with TRBD2. With V trimmed by 6 bases and J by 8 bases, 16 bases remained unmatched. This CDR3 is 16 amino acids long. Germline V gives CDR1 MNHNS, CDR2 SASEGT. The CDR3 is CASSPDTWTSPSTQYF. The DNA for the CDR3 is TGTGCCAGCAGCCCGGACACTTGGACTAGCCCGTCTACGCAGTATTTT.

This clonotype was recorded a few times. Just one base apart from a much larger clone, this may be a read error. The chain links TRBV3-1 to TRBJ2-7, with TRBD1 identical over 10 bases. CDR3 length: 17 residues. Per the germline V gene, CDR1 is LGHDT and CDR2 is YNNKEL (reference sequence). The CDR3 is CASCQDPPGTGADEQYV. The CDR3 DNA sequence: TGTGCCAGCTGCCAAGATCCACCCGGGACAGGGGCGGACGAGCAGTACGTC.

This clonotype has only a few counts. This chain connects TRBV9 to TRBJ1-2; D is perhaps TRBD1 (6 bases). The germline V and J ends were trimmed by 0 bases and 0 bases, with 15 bases remaining between them. The CDR3 sequence is 17 residues long. Germline V gene sequence: CDR1 SGDLS, CDR2 YYNGEE. As DNA, the CDR3 is TGTGCCAGCAGCGTAGAGACAGGTCCGCCCACTAACTATGGCTACACCTTC. Its protein is CASSVETGPPTNYGYTF.

This clonotype was detected only a few times. The chain employs TRBV15 and TRBJ2-1; possibly TRBD2 for D (6 bases). V dropped 2 bases and J dropped 0 bases, with 11 bases sitting between them. CDR3 size: 16 residues. Germline CDR1 reads LNHNV; CDR2 reads YYDKDF (reference sequence). This CDR3 is CATSRRLATSYNEQFF. The CDR3, as DNA: TGTGCCACCAGCAGACGGCTAGCGACCTCCTACAATGAGCAGTTCTTC.

This clonotype was found a few times. This rearrangement joins TRBV7-8 to TRBJ2-7, with D perhaps being TRBD1 or TRBD2 (5 bases each). The CDR3 length is 14 residues. Germline assignment: CDR1 SGHVS and CDR2 FQNEAQ. V lost 3 bases, J lost 1 base, and 10 bases lay in between. CDR3 in DNA: TGTGCCAGCAGCTTTGGAGGACAATCCTACGAGCAGTACGTC. Translating gives CASSFGGQSYEQYV.

This rearrangement joins TRBV10-3 to TRBJ1-1, with 10 nucleotides matching TRBD1. Losses at the gene ends were 6 bases for V and 7 bases for J; bases not matched to a gene: 8. Germline V gene data show CDR1 as ENHRY and CDR2 as SYGVKD. The CDR3 totals 14 residues. The chain's CDR3 is CAISPGTGASEAFF. CDR3 bases: TGTGCCATCAGCCCCGGGACAGGGGCAAGTGAAGCTTTCTTT.

This clonotype was counted a few times. The chain is built from TRBV27 and TRBJ2-1, with 9 bases matching TRBD2. CDR3 length: 15 residues. CDR1 is MNHEY, CDR2 SMNVEV, per germline (reference sequence). With V trimmed by 4 bases and J by 5 bases, 6 bases remained unmatched. This chain's CDR3 is CASSSGLAGHNEQFF. CDR3 nucleotides: TGTGCCAGCAGTTCGGGACTAGCAGGGCACAATGAGCAGTTCTTC.

The chain employs TRBV10-3 and TRBJ2-1; 7 bases are a match to TRBD2. J was trimmed by 9 bases and V by 3 bases; bases with no gene match: 26. Germline V gene sequence: CDR1 ENHRY, CDR2 SYGVKD. The CDR3 sequence is 20 residues long. CDR3 residues: CAISDPPTAGRGIRVAEQFF. The CDR3 DNA is TGTGCCATCAGTGACCCACCAACGGCTGGGCGGGGGATCCGTGTTGCTGAGCAGTTCTTC.